This TCR beta chain was sequenced during a study of blood T cell repertoires in COVID-19. Study details: Some COVID-19 samples were acute and others convalescent; all came from the United States, Italy and Spain. The analysed material was cDNA or gDNA that came from T cells, B-cell-depleted T cells, or PBMCs.

In the source study's methods: Amplification with reference gene primers provided the estimates of nucleated cell counts. Produced via immunoSEQ multiplex PCR; TCRdb's table is partial and in-frame only. The V and J calls and the clone size are those of that table, but D and trimming were determined from the DNA. The sample has about 100,000 clones, roughly 90% seen once. V lost 5 bases and J lost 5, with 10 bases in between. The CDR3 covers 13 residues. Germline-derived CDR1 and CDR2 are SNHLY and FYNNEI. The gene calls are TRBV2 and TRBJ2-1; weak D call: TRBD2 (6 bases). The sequence was collected from a man younger than 40 in a cohort sampled during active COVID-19. The sample taken for sequencing was peripheral blood. In DNA, the CDR3 is TGTGCCAGCAGTCGACTAGGGAACAATGAGCAGTTCTTC. Amino acid sequence: CASSRLGNNEQFF.